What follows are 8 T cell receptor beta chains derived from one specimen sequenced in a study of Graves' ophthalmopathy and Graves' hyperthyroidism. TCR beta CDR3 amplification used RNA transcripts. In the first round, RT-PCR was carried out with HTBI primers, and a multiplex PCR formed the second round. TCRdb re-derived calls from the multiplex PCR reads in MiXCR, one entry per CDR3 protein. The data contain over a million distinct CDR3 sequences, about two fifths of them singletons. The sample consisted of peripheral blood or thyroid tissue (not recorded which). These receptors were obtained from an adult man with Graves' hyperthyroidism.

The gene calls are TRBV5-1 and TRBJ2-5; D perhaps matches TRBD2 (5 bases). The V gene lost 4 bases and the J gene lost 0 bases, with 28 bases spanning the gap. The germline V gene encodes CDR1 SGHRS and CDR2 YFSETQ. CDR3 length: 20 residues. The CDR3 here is CASSPQRVYRSGRHQETQYF. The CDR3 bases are TGCGCCAGCAGCCCCCAACGGGTTTACAGAAGCGGACGACACCAAGAGACCCAGTACTTC.

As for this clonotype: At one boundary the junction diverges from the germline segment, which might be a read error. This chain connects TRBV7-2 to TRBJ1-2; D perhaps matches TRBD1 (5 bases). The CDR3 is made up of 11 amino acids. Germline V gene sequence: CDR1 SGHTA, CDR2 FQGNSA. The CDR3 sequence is CASSDGPGIAF. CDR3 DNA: TGTGCCAGCAGCGATGGGCCAGGGATCGCCTTC.

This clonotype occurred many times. The CDR3 here is CSTPTETYEQYF. The CDR3 nucleotides are TGCAGCACACCGACAGAAACCTACGAGCAGTACTTC. The chain recombines TRBV20-1 with TRBJ2-7; perhaps TRBD1 as D (5 bases). The CDR3 is 12 residues long. CDR1 is DFQATT and CDR2 is SNEGSKA in the germline V gene (reference sequence).

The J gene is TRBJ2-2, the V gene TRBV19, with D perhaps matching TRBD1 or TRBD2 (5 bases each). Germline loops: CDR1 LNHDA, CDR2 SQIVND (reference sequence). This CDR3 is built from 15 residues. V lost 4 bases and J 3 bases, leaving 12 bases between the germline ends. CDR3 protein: CASSRTGLDTGELFF. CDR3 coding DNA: TGTGCCAGTAGTAGGACGGGGCTTGACACCGGGGAGCTGTTTTTT. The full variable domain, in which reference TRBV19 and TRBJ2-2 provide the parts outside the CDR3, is DGGITQSPKYLFRKEGQNVTLSCEQNLNHDAMYWYRQDPGQGLRLIYYSQIVNDFQKGDIAEGYSVSREKKESFPLTVTSAQKNPTAFYLCASSRTGLDTGELFFGEGSRLTVL.

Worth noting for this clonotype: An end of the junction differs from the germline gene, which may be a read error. Written as DNA, the CDR3 is TGTGCCAGCAGGAAGACTCGCCGCGGGGACAACGTCCTGACTTTC. It encodes CASRKTRRGDNVLTF. J is TRBJ2-6 and V is TRBV7-9; D might be TRBD2 (6 bases). The CDR3 sequence is 15 residues long. Germline V lookup: CDR1 SEHNR, CDR2 FQNEAQ (reference sequence).

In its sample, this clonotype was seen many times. As DNA, the CDR3 is TGCGCCAGCAGTGGACCTCCGGACGAGCAGTACTTC. It yields the protein CASSGPPDEQYF. The V gene is TRBV5-1, the J gene TRBJ2-7; D unclear. Germline-derived CDR1 and CDR2 are SGHRS and YFSETQ. V lost 5 bases and J lost 5, with 11 bases in between. This CDR3 comprises 12 residues.

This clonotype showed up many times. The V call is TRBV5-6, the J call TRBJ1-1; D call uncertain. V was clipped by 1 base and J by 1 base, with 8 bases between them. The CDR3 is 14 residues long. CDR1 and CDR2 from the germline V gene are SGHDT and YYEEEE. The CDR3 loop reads CASSLLSQNTEAFF. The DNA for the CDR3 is TGTGCCAGCAGCTTGCTGAGTCAGAACACTGAAGCTTTCTTT.

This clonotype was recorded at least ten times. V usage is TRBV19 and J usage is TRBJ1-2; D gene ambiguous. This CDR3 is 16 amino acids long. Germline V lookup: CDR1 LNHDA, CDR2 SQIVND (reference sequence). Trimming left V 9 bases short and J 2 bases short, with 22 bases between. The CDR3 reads CASLPGRAFLNYGYTF. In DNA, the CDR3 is TGTGCCAGCCTCCCTGGGAGAGCTTTTCTCAACTATGGCTACACCTTC.